These 20 T cell receptor beta chains share one sample of origin, sequenced in a study of blood T cell repertoires in COVID-19. Clones were read by immunoSEQ multiplex PCR, and TCRdb kept only the in-frame ones, dropping some. The table shows more than 250,000 clones, with around 89% occurring only once. Sequences were obtained from PBMCs or T cells enriched from blood (not recorded which). Receptors originate from a woman aged 18-30 years with acute COVID-19.

A single count supports this clone. V usage is TRBV3-1 (or the pseudogene TRBV3-2) and J usage is TRBJ2-6; 10 positions agree with TRBD1. From germline, CDR1 is LGHDT and CDR2 YNNKEL (reference sequence). The CDR3 runs 18 residues. J gave up 0 bases and V 5 bases, and 7 bases lay outside the gene matches. CDR3 DNA sequence: TGTGCCAGCAGCTTGCTGGGACAGGGGTTCTCTGGGGCCAACGTCCTGACTTTC. It yields the protein CASSLLGQGFSGANVLTF.

The gene calls are TRBV19 and TRBJ2-4, with TRBD2 identical over 9 bases. Germline loops: CDR1 LNHDA, CDR2 SQIVND (reference sequence). V trimming: 3 bases; J trimming: 1 base; junction bases outside the gene matches: 13. There are 19 residues in the CDR3. CDR3 amino acids: CASSIQAGGRGFAKNIQYF. For the CDR3, the DNA is TGTGCCAGTAGTATTCAGGCGGGAGGGCGGGGGTTCGCCAAAAACATTCAGTACTTC.

This chain links TRBV13 with TRBJ2-2; 7 bases line up with TRBD1. CDR1 and CDR2 from the germline V gene are PRHDT and FYEKMQ (reference sequence). The trim removed 5 bases at V and 9 bases at J, leaving 6 bases unmatched. This CDR3 is 13 amino acids long. The chain's CDR3 is CASSPGTVRELFF. In DNA form, the CDR3 reads TGTGCCAGCAGCCCCGGGACAGTTCGGGAGCTGTTTTTT. Supplemented by reference TRBV13 and TRBJ2-2, the full variable domain reads AAGVIQSPRHLIKEKRETATLKCYPIPRHDTVYWYQQGPGQDPQFLISFYEKMQSDKGSIPDRFSAQQFSDYHSELNMSSLELGDSALYFCASSPGTVRELFFGEGSRLTVL.

This chain uses TRBV7-2 with TRBJ1-3; D perhaps matches TRBD1 (5 bases). Trimming removed 3 bases from V and 4 bases from J, with 16 bases in between. CDR1 is SGHTA, CDR2 FQGNSA, per germline. The CDR3 loop spans 16 amino acids. CDR3 amino acids: CASSFQPSGGGNTIYF. The CDR3 region has the DNA TGTGCCAGCAGCTTTCAACCATCGGGGGGGGGAAACACCATATATTTT.

The chain joins TRBV14 to TRBJ2-1; D is unresolved. Trimming removed 2 bases at V and 9 bases at J, with 11 bases between. Germline V lookup: CDR1 SGHDN, CDR2 FVKESK. The CDR3 spans 13 residues. The CDR3 here is CASSQTEFAEQFF. The DNA for the CDR3 is TGTGCCAGCAGCCAAACAGAGTTCGCTGAGCAGTTCTTC.

The chain carries TRBV6-2 or TRBV6-3 and TRBJ2-3, with 9 bases that match TRBD2. The CDR3 spans 14 residues. The germline CDR1 and CDR2 sequences are MNHEY and SVGEGT. J lost 5 bases, V lost 6 bases, and 6 bases had no gene match. For the CDR3, the DNA is TGTGCCAGCAGCTCCCCAGCGGGAGGAGATACGCAGTATTTT. It codes for CASSSPAGGDTQYF.

This sequence joins TRBV24-1 and TRBJ2-7; tentative D call: TRBD2 (7 bases). The V end lost 1 base, the J end lost 0 bases, and 21 bases lay between the germline ends. This CDR3 has 19 amino acids. Germline V CDR1 and CDR2: KGHDR, SFDVKD. This CDR3 is CATSDLRGGQGPSSYEQYF. CDR3 nucleotides: TGTGCCACCAGTGATTTAAGGGGGGGGCAGGGGCCTTCCTCCTACGAGCAGTACTTC.

The V and J genes are TRBV19 and TRBJ2-4, with TRBD1 matching over 7 bases. Per the germline V gene, CDR1 is LNHDA and CDR2 is SQIVND (reference sequence). J lost 8 bases, V lost 5 bases, and 6 bases had no gene match. The CDR3 loop spans 13 amino acids. CDR3 in DNA: TGTGCCAGTAGTGACAGGGCGTTCGACATTCAGTACTTC. It encodes CASSDRAFDIQYF.

The V and J genes are TRBV10-1 and TRBJ1-2; D not certain. CDR1 and CDR2 (germline): WNHNN, SYGVQD (reference sequence). CDR3 size: 13 residues. Trimming stripped 5 bases from V and 4 bases from J, with 11 bases between. The CDR3 nucleotides are TGCGCCAGCAGTATTAGATGTTTCTATGGCTACACCTTC. Protein sequence: CASSIRCFYGYTF.

The chain joins TRBV27 to TRBJ2-1, with 11 nucleotides matching TRBD1. Per germline, CDR1 MNHEY and CDR2 SMNVEV (reference sequence). V was pared by 5 bases and J by 2 bases, with 8 bases of the junction left unmatched. The CDR3 is 17 amino acids. The CDR3 region is CASSPSPGQGAYNEQFF. The CDR3 DNA is TGTGCCAGCAGTCCCTCCCCGGGACAGGGGGCCTACAATGAGCAGTTCTTC.

The chain couples TRBV4-2 to TRBJ2-3; 9 positions agree with TRBD2. V lost 1 base to trimming and J lost 0 bases; unmatched junction nucleotides: 5. CDR3 length equals 17 residues. Germline lookup yields CDR1 LGHNA and CDR2 YNFKEQ. The CDR3 spells CASSQVPSGVSTDTQYF. The DNA of the CDR3 is TGTGCCAGCAGCCAAGTGCCTAGCGGGGTTAGCACAGATACGCAGTATTTT.

About this clone: A read error may produce the germline difference seen at one junction end. The genes are TRBV6-2 or TRBV6-3 and TRBJ2-2; 9 positions agree with TRBD2. The CDR3 loop spans 13 amino acids. The germline V gene has CDR1 MNHEY and CDR2 SVGEGT. The chain's CDR3 is CASSYPGREGGLF. DNA for the CDR3: TGTGCCAGCAGTTACCCCGGGCGGGAGGGCGGACTTTTT.

The chain links TRBV2 to TRBJ1-2; D uncertain. Germline V gene lookup returns CDR1 SNHLY and CDR2 FYNNEI. V gave up 2 bases and J gave up 4 bases, with 11 bases separating them. There are 14 residues in the CDR3. CDR3 region: CASSEKETSYGYTF. In DNA form, the CDR3 reads TGTGCCAGCAGTGAAAAGGAGACCAGCTATGGCTACACCTTC.

This chain connects TRBV28 to TRBJ1-2; 9 bases are a match to TRBD1. CDR3 length: 15 amino acids. Germline V gene lookup returns CDR1 MDHEN and CDR2 SYDVKM. The ends lost 1 base at V and 2 bases at J; junction bases unmatched: 2. The CDR3 DNA is TGTGCCAGCAGTTTATCCGGGACAGGGAACTATGGCTACACCTTC. This translates into CASSLSGTGNYGYTF.

The V call is TRBV6-5, the J call TRBJ2-7, with D tentatively TRBD2 (6 bases). V shed 2 bases and J shed 7 bases, with 6 bases lying between them. CDR1 and CDR2 (germline): MNHEY, SVGAGI. This CDR3 spans 11 amino acids. The CDR3 reads CASSYRGEQYF. The DNA of the CDR3 is TGTGCCAGCAGTTACCGGGGGGAGCAGTACTTC.

This sequence joins TRBV27 and TRBJ1-6; D uncertain. CDR3 length equals 19 residues. V gave up 5 bases and J gave up 0 bases, with 20 bases separating them. From germline, CDR1 is MNHEY and CDR2 SMNVEV (reference sequence). DNA of the CDR3: TGTGCCAGCAGTCCCCGTATTATTATTACGAGCTCCTATAATTCACCCCTCCACTTT. Amino acids: CASSPRIIITSSYNSPLHF.

The rearrangement links TRBV28 to TRBJ1-1; 7 bases agree with TRBD1. Germline CDR1 and CDR2: MDHEN and SYDVKM. CDR3 length: 15 amino acids. V was pared by 6 bases and J by 1 base, with 8 bases of the junction left unmatched. The CDR3 DNA follows: TGTGCCAGCAGGCACGACAGGGCCCAGAACACTGAAGCTTTCTTT. Its translation: CASRHDRAQNTEAFF.

V gene TRBV28 combines with J gene TRBJ1-2, with TRBD1 matching 7 bases. The CDR3 spans 13 residues. Germline lookup yields CDR1 MDHEN and CDR2 SYDVKM. Trimming removed 8 bases from V and 7 bases from J; junction bases left unmatched: 10. CDR3 bases: TGTGCCAGCTCCGCTACAGGGGATCTTGGCTACACCTTC. It translates to CASSATGDLGYTF.

This clone was seen more than once but under ten times. V usage is TRBV7-9 and J usage is TRBJ2-7; D might be TRBD2 (6 bases). Trimming cost V 5 bases and J 1 base, with 12 bases left between them. This CDR3 is built from 14 residues. CDR1 and CDR2 from the germline V gene are SEHNR and FQNEAQ (reference sequence). The CDR3 loop reads CASSGAGRSYEQYF. The CDR3 DNA is TGTGCCAGCAGCGGGGCCGGGAGATCCTACGAGCAGTACTTC. Filled out from reference TRBV7-9 and TRBJ2-7, the complete variable domain reads DTGVSQNPRHKITKRGQNVTFRCDPISEHNRLYWYRQTLGQGPEFLTYFQNEAQLEKSRLLSDRFSAERPKGSFSTLEIQRTEQGDSAMYLCASSGAGRSYEQYFGPGTRLTVT.

The chain joins TRBV18 to TRBJ2-6; D unclear. This CDR3 contains 14 residues. Germline V lookup: CDR1 KGHSH, CDR2 LQKENI. Trimming pared 5 bases from V and 1 base from J, leaving 6 bases between. CDR3 sequence reads: CASSLDSGANVLTF. CDR3 DNA sequence: TGTGCCAGCTCATTAGATTCTGGGGCCAACGTCCTGACTTTC. Supplemented by reference TRBV18 and TRBJ2-6, the full variable domain reads NAGVMQNPRHLVRRRGQEARLRCSPMKGHSHVYWYRQLPEEGLKFMVYLQKENIIDESGMPKERFSAEFPKEGPSILRIQQVVRGDSAAYFCASSLDSGANVLTFGAGSRLTVL.